The present entry profiles one TCR beta chain with its context. This specimen belongs to a study of CD8 T cells in Susac syndrome. The CDR3 is 16 residues long. Losses at the gene ends were 2 bases for V and 2 bases for J; bases not matched to a gene: 3. CDR1 is SGHDT and CDR2 is YYEEEE in the germline V gene. A quantity of about 0.45 to 1 ug RNA underwent reverse transcription using random hexamers. TCRdb re-derived calls from the immunoSEQ multiplex PCR reads in MiXCR, one entry per CDR3 protein. This table holds about 27,000 distinct CDR3 sequences, 94% found once. Sequencing of TCR beta was performed on blood CD8+ T cells and on blood CD4+ T cells.

The chain couples TRBV5-6 to TRBJ2-1; 11 nucleotides agree with TRBD2. The material sequenced was CD8+ T cells from PBMCs. The sequence was collected from a human donor in good health. CDR3: CASSFSSGGPYNEQFF. The DNA of the CDR3 is TGTGCCAGCAGCTTTTCTAGCGGGGGGCCCTACAATGAGCAGTTCTTC.